Sequencing of this T cell receptor beta chain was carried out in a study of blood T cell repertoires in COVID-19 (dated by TCRdb to 2018 to 2021). As for the study more broadly: Samples from collaborators originated in the United States, Italy and Spain and spanned both the acute and convalescent phases of COVID-19. The prospective study material was composed of cDNA or gDNA derived from T cells, B-cell-depleted T cells, or PBMCs. Deeply sampled blood TCRbeta repertoires from subjects exposed to, actively infected with, or recovered from COVID-19 were included in the dataset. The repertoires were released in a freely available public database intended as a resource for research on the immune response to SARS-CoV-2. Samples were obtained from the ongoing ImmuneRACE study (first 160 participants) and from some 1,300 subjects provided by 6 global collaborators. Sample metadata almost always included a de-identified subject ID, COVID-19 status, age in years and sex. HLA class I and class II types, where available, came from metadata supplied by the sample provider rather than from assay-based typing.

According to the germline V gene (reference sequence), CDR1 reads WNHNN and CDR2 reads SYGVQD. The CDR3 sequence holds 14 residues, the cysteine and phenylalanine included. Only CDR3 DNA remains: 42 bases, in frame from the first base. V is shortened by 3 bases, J by 8 bases, and the region joining them spans 11 bases. Participants in the prospective study were aged roughly 18 to 100 years, lived in 20 to 30 United States geographic areas, and enrolled through a virtual design. In the prospective study, participants were assigned to cohorts based on the clinical history participants reported in a screening survey and a study questionnaire. In the prospective study, whole blood, serum and a nasopharyngeal or oropharyngeal swab were collected from each participant by mobile phlebotomists. Over a 2-month period, participants in the prospective study had the option of providing additional blood draws and questionnaires. Before DNA extraction, blood samples from the prospective study were shipped at room temperature or frozen.

TCRbeta CDR3 regions were amplified from genomic DNA by means of the immunoSEQ Assay, a bias-controlled multiplex PCR. In the original analysis: Within the assay, amplification of reference gene primers was used to estimate how many nucleated cells each sample contained. To quantify the absolute abundance of each unique TCRbeta CDR3 rearrangement, sequence reads were collapsed and filtered. For each sample, productive Simpson clonality was calculated as the square root of Simpson's diversity index across productive rearrangements. Held by TCRdb, this immuneACCESS table contains in-frame sequences only and omits some clones. Under half of the omission traces to an unresolved V gene where checked; the cause of the rest is unknown. The V and J calls and the clone size are those of that table, but D and trimming were determined from the DNA. Across this sample there are approximately 220,000 clones, with roughly 80% seen only once. The ten largest account for 1.3% of the sample.

What the authors observed across the whole study: The amount of clinical and demographic metadata varied by source and participant and was provided uncurated.

As to this clone: It has no known antigen specificity. There are no base qualities to consult, and no much larger clone falls within one base.

Sequenced: PBMCs or T cells enriched from blood (not recorded which). Recombination joined TRBV10-1 with TRBJ1-6, with no D gene named confidently. The TCR comes from a woman aged 40 to 50 with acute COVID-19. CDR3 sequence: CASSEAGVDSPLHF. The DNA sequence is as follows: TGCGCCAGCAGTGAAGCGGGAGTGGATTCACCCCTCCACTTT.